Sequencing of this TCR beta chain was carried out in a study of cytomegalovirus exposure and HLA in healthy donors. The PCR made use of 60 Vbeta and 13 Jbeta primers. The repertoire was sequenced with immunoSEQ multiplex PCR; TCRdb's copy has only in-frame clones and lacks some. The sample contains nearly 100,000 clones, approximately 76% of which appear only once. V shed 1 base and J 8 bases; nucleotides not matched to a gene: 7. The CDR3 has 15 amino acids. The V gene's germline CDR1 is SGDLS and CDR2 YYNGEE. This TCR derives from an older woman in good health and CMV-seropositive. The chain has TRBV9 and TRBJ2-1; 9 bases line up with TRBD2. Sequencing was done on a sample of PBMCs. CDR3 sequence reads: CASSVTGAGGYEQFF. The CDR3 DNA is TGTGCCAGCAGCGTAACGGGGGCGGGGGGGTATGAGCAGTTCTTC.